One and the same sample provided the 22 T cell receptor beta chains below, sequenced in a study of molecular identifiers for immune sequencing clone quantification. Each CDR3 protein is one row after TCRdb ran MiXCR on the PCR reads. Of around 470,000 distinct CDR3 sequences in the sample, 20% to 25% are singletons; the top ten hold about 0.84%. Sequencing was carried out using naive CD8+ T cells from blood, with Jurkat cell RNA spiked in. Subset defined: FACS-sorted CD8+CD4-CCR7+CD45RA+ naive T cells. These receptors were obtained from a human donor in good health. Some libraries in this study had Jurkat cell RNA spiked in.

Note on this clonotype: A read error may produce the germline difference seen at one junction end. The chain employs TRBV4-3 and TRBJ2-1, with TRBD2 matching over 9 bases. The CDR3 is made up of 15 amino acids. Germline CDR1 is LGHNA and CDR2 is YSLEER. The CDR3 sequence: CASSQRGGGAYEQLF. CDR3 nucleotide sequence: TGCGCCAGCAGCCAACGGGGCGGGGGGGCCTATGAGCAGCTCTTC.

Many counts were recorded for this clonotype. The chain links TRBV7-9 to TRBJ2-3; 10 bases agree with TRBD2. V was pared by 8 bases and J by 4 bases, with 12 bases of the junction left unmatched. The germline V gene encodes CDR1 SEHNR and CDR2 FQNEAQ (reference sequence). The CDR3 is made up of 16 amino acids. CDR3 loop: CASGEAGGPGSDTQYF. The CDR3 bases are TGTGCCAGCGGAGAAGCGGGAGGGCCCGGGTCAGATACGCAGTATTTT.

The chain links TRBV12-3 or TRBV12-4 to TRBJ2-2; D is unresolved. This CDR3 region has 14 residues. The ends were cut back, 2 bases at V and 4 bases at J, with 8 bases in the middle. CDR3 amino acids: CASSLPPRTGELFF. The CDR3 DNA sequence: TGTGCCAGCAGTTTACCCCCCCGCACCGGGGAGCTGTTTTTT.

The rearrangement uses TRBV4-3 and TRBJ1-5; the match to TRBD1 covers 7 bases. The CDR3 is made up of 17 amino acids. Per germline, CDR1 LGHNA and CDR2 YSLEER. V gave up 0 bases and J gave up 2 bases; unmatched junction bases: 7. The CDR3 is CASSQDYRGSGNQPQHF. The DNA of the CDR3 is TGCGCCAGCAGCCAAGATTACAGGGGCTCGGGCAATCAGCCCCAGCATTTT.

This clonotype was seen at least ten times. The CDR3 DNA is TGTGCCAGCAGTTCAGACAGACGAGGAAATGAAAAACTGTTTTTT. This encodes CASSSDRRGNEKLFF. The gene calls are TRBV7-9 and TRBJ1-4; weak D call: TRBD1 (5 bases). V lost 6 bases and J lost 5, with 16 bases in between. The CDR3 spans 15 residues. Germline V CDR1 and CDR2: SEHNR, FQNEAQ (reference sequence).

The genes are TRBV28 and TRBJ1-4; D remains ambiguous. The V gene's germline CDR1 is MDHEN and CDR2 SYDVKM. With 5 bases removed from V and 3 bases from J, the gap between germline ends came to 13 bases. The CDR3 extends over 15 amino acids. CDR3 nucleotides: TGTGCCAGCAGTCTCAGTAGTCGGGCTAATGAAAAACTGTTTTTT. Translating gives CASSLSSRANEKLFF.

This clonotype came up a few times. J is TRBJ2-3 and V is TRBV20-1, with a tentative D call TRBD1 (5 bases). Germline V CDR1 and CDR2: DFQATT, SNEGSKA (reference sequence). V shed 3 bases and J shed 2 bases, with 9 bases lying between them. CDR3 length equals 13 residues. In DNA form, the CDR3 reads TGCAGTGCTAGGGCAGGACACACAGATACGCAGTATTTT. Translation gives CSARAGHTDTQYF.

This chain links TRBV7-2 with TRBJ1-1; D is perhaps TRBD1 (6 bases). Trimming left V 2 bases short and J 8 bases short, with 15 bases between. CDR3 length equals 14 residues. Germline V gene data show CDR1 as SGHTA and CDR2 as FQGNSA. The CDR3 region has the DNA TGTGCCAGCAGCTTACGCGGGGGCCACGAGGAAGCTTTCTTT. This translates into CASSLRGGHEEAFF.

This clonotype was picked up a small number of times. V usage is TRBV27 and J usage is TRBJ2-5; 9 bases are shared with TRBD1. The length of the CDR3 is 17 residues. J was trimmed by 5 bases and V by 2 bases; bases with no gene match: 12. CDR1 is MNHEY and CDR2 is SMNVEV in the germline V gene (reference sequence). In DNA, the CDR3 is TGTGCCAGCAGTTTAGGATCCGGGACAGGGTACCCTGAGACCCAGTACTTC. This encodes CASSLGSGTGYPETQYF.

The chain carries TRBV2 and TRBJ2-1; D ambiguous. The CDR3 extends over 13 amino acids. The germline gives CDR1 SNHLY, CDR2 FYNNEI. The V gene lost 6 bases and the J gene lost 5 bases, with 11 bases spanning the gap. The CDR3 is CASSPLGNNEQFF. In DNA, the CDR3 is TGTGCCAGCAGCCCACTGGGGAACAATGAGCAGTTCTTC.

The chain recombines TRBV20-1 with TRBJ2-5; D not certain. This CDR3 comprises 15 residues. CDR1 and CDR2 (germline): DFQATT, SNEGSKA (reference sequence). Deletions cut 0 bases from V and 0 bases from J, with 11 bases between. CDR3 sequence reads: CSARDLTENQETQYF. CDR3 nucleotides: TGCAGTGCTAGAGATCTAACGGAAAACCAAGAGACCCAGTACTTC.

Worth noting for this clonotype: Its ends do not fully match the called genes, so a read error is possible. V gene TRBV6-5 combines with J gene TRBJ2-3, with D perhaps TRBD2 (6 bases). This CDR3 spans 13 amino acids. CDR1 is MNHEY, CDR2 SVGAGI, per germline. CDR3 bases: TGTGCCTGCAGGTACCAAGGGAGGGATACGCAGTATTTT. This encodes CACRYQGRDTQYF.

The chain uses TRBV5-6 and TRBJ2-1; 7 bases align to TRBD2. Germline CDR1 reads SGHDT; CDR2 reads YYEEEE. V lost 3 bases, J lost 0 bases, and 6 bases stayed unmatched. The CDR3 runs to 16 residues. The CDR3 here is CASSWGGGSSYNEQFF. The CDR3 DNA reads TGTGCCAGCAGCTGGGGGGGAGGGAGCTCCTACAATGAGCAGTTCTTC.

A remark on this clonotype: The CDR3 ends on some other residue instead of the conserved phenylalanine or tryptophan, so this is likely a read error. This chain's CDR3 is CASSVGGRTEAFL. The CDR3 DNA follows: TGTGCCAGCAGCGTAGGAGGGAGGACTGAAGCTTTCCTT. V gene TRBV9 combines with J gene TRBJ1-1; no reliable D call. Trimming left V 0 bases short and J 5 bases short, with 8 bases between. Germline V gene sequence: CDR1 SGDLS, CDR2 YYNGEE. There are 13 residues in the CDR3.

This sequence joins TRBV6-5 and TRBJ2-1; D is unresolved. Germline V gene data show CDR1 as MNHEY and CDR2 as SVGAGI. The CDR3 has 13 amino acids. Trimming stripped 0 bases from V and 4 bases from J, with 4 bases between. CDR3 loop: CASSYSTYNEQFF. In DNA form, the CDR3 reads TGTGCCAGCAGTTACTCGACTTACAATGAGCAGTTCTTC.

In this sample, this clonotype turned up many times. The CDR3 DNA sequence: TGTGCCAGCAGTTTTCGGTCGAGCGGGATCCCATACAATGAGCAGTTCTTC. Translating gives CASSFRSSGIPYNEQFF. This chain joins TRBV28 and TRBJ2-1; 7 positions match TRBD2. The ends lost 3 bases at V and 4 bases at J; junction bases unmatched: 12. Germline CDR1 and CDR2: MDHEN and SYDVKM. The length of the CDR3 is 17 residues.

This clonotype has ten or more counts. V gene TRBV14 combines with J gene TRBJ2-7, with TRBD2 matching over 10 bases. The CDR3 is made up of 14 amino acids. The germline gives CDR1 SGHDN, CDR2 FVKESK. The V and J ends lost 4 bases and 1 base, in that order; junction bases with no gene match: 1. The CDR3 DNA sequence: TGTGCCAGCAGCCCAGCGGGAGGGTCCTACGAGCAGTACTTC. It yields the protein CASSPAGGSYEQYF.

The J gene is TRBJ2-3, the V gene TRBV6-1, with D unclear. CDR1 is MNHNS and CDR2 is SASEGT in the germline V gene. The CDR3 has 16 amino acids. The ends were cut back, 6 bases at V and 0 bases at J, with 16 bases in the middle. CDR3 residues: CASSDPLGSSTDTQYF. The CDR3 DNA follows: TGTGCCAGCAGCGACCCCTTGGGTTCTAGCACAGATACGCAGTATTTT.

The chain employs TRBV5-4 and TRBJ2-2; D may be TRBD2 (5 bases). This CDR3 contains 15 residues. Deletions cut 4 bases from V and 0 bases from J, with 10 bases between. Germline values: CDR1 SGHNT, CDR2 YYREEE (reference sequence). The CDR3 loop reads CASSEADANTGELFF. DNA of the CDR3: TGTGCCAGCAGCGAAGCGGATGCGAACACCGGGGAGCTGTTTTTT.

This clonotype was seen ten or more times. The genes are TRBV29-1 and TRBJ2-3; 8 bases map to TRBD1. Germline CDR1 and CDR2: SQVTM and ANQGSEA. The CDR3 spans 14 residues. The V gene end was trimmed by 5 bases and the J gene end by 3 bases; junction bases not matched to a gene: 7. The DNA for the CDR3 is TGCAGCGTTCTGGGACAGGCGACGACAGATACGCAGTATTTT. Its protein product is CSVLGQATTDTQYF.

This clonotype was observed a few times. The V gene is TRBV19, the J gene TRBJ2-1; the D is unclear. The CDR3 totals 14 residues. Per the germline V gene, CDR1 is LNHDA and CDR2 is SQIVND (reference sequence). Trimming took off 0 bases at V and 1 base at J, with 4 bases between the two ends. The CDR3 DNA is TGTGCCAGTAGTATAGACAGATCCTACAATGAGCAGTTCTTC. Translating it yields CASSIDRSYNEQFF.

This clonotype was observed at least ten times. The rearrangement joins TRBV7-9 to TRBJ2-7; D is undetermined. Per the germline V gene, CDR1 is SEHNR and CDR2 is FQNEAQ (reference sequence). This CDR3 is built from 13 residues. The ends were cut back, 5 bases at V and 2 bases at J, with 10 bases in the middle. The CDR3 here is CASSRTETYEQYF. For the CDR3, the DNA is TGTGCCAGCAGCCGGACCGAGACCTACGAGCAGTACTTC.